What follows are 11 T cell receptor beta chains derived from one specimen sequenced in a study of cytomegalovirus exposure and HLA in healthy donors. Both 60 Vbeta primers and 13 Jbeta primers went into the PCR. Only in-frame clones appear in the TCRdb table, and some are missing; sequencing was by immunoSEQ multiplex PCR. This sample lists some 160,000 clones; its ten largest clones have under 2.5%. Sequenced input: PBMCs. The receptors come from a man younger than 40 in good health and CMV-seronegative.

The chain links TRBV11-1 to TRBJ2-1; 7 bases are shared with TRBD2. V was pared by 2 bases and J by 8 bases, with 15 bases of the junction left unmatched. This CDR3 has 17 residues. From germline, CDR1 is SGHAT and CDR2 FQDESV (reference sequence). The CDR3, as DNA: TGTGCCAGCAGCTTACAAGGGGCGGGAGCTGCTAACTATGAGCAGTTCTTC. Protein: CASSLQGAGAANYEQFF.

The CDR3 DNA reads TGTGCCAGCAGCCAAGCGAGTGTCAGGGTTGGGGCCAACGTCCTGACTTTC. This translates into CASSQASVRVGANVLTF. The gene calls are TRBV14 and TRBJ2-6, with D maybe TRBD1 (5 bases). V was cut by 1 base and J by 3 bases, with 13 bases left in between. Germline V gives CDR1 SGHDN, CDR2 FVKESK. The CDR3 length is 17 residues. Supplemented by reference TRBV14 and TRBJ2-6, the full variable domain reads EAGVTQFPSHSVIEKGQTVTLRCDPISGHDNLYWYRRVMGKEIKFLLHFVKESKQDESGMPNNRFLAERTGGTYSTLKVQPAELEDSGVYFCASSQASVRVGANVLTFGAGSRLTVL.

The rearrangement joins TRBV6-5 to TRBJ1-1, with D uncertain. The CDR3 has 14 residues. The germline V and J ends were trimmed by 2 bases and 4 bases, with 11 bases remaining between them. The V gene's germline CDR1 is MNHEY and CDR2 SVGAGI. CDR3 sequence (DNA): TGTGCCAGCAGTTACCCCGGAGCCGTCACTGAAGCTTTCTTT. This translates into CASSYPGAVTEAFF.

Worth noting for this clone: Other DNA sequences in this sample translate to the same CDR3. The V and J genes are TRBV5-1 and TRBJ1-2, with 7 bases lining up with TRBD1. CDR1 and CDR2 from the germline V gene are SGHRS and YFSETQ. The V segment lost 0 bases and the J segment 4 bases; nucleotides outside the gene matches: 0. There are 13 residues in the CDR3. DNA of the CDR3: TGCGCCAGCAGCTTGGGGACAGGCTATGGCTACACCTTC. As protein: CASSLGTGYGYTF. Full variable domain (remainder filled in from reference TRBV5-1 and TRBJ1-2): KAGVTQTPRYLIKTRGQQVTLSCSPISGHRSVSWYQQTPGQGLQFLFEYFSETQRNKGNFPGRFSGRQFSNSRSEMNVSTLELGDSALYLCASSLGTGYGYTFGSGTRLTVV.

The chain couples TRBV5-1 to TRBJ2-7; TRBD1 agrees at 8 bases. The CDR3 spans 14 residues. The V segment lost 6 bases and the J segment 0 bases; nucleotides outside the gene matches: 5. Germline V CDR1 and CDR2: SGHRS, YFSETQ. The CDR3 DNA follows: TGCGCCAGCACCCGGGACAGGAGCTCCTACGAGCAGTACTTC. It codes for CASTRDRSSYEQYF.

The V gene is TRBV19, the J gene TRBJ1-3, with D possibly TRBD1 on 5 matching bases. V was pared by 4 bases and J by 4 bases, with 11 bases between. Germline V gives CDR1 LNHDA, CDR2 SQIVND (reference sequence). The CDR3 has 14 residues. The CDR3 coding sequence is TGTGCCAGTAGTACGGGGGAGGCCGGAAACACCATATATTTT. Translating it yields CASSTGEAGNTIYF.

The genes are TRBV5-1 and TRBJ2-2, with 10 bases lining up with TRBD2. Trimming took 5 bases from V and 3 from J; bases not matched to a gene: 7. The germline gives CDR1 SGHRS, CDR2 YFSETQ. The CDR3 is made up of 16 amino acids. For the CDR3, the DNA is TGCGCCAGCAGGGCTAGCGGGAGTATGGACACCGGGGAGCTGTTTTTT. Translation: CASRASGSMDTGELFF.

This rearrangement joins TRBV15 to TRBJ2-2, with 7 positions matching TRBD1. Germline V lookup: CDR1 LNHNV, CDR2 YYDKDF (reference sequence). The length of the CDR3 is 15 residues. Trimming removed 4 bases from V and 2 bases from J; junction bases left unmatched: 4. For the CDR3, the DNA is TGTGCCACCAGCACCGGGACAGATAACACCGGGGAGCTGTTTTTT. Translated, it gives CATSTGTDNTGELFF.

This chain links TRBV9 with TRBJ1-2; the D is unclear. Germline assignment: CDR1 SGDLS and CDR2 YYNGEE. The CDR3 length is 16 residues. V lost 0 bases to trimming and J lost 3 bases, with 15 bases between them. The CDR3 bases are TGTGCCAGCAGCGTAGGTTTCGTGGGAGGGTACTATGGCTACACCTTC. Translating it yields CASSVGFVGGYYGYTF.

V and J are TRBV27 and TRBJ1-2; D might be TRBD1 (6 bases). Germline-derived CDR1 and CDR2 are MNHEY and SMNVEV (reference sequence). The CDR3 is 16 residues long. Trimming removed 5 bases at V and 2 bases at J, with 18 bases between. CDR3 sequence reads: CASSPQRGQPNYGYTF. For the CDR3, the DNA is TGTGCCAGCAGTCCCCAGCGGGGACAACCGAACTATGGCTACACCTTC.

The V gene is TRBV6-6, the J gene TRBJ1-1; 7 bases are shared with TRBD1. The CDR3 consists of 14 residues. With 0 bases clipped from V and 10 bases from J, the junction kept 8 bases outside the gene matches. Germline V gene sequence: CDR1 MNHNY, CDR2 SVGAGI (reference sequence). Here the CDR3 DNA reads TGTGCCAGCAGTTACTCGAGACAGGGAGATCGAGCTTTCTTT. This codes for CASSYSRQGDRAFF.